The 5 T cell receptor beta chains in this list originate from one sample, sequenced in a study of blood T cell repertoires in COVID-19. Profiling relied on immunoSEQ multiplex PCR, and the TCRdb table lists in-frame clones only, not all of them. The top ten hold 17% of the sample, which has 150,000 to 200,000 clones, 60% to 80% seen once. The sample taken for sequencing was PBMCs or T cells enriched from blood (not recorded which). The source of these receptors is a woman aged 45 to 65 who had recovered from COVID-19.

The rearrangement joins TRBV18 to TRBJ2-3; TRBD2 is a possible D gene (5 bases). The germline V and J ends were trimmed by 1 base and 6 bases, with 11 bases remaining between them. This CDR3 has 14 amino acids. Germline lookup yields CDR1 KGHSH and CDR2 LQKENI. In DNA form, the CDR3 reads TGTGCCAGCTCACCACAGGAGGAACCGGATACGCAGTATTTT. Translating gives CASSPQEEPDTQYF.

The genes are TRBV30 and TRBJ1-4, with D hard to call. This CDR3 contains 15 residues. The V gene lost 1 base and the J gene lost 0 bases, with 9 bases spanning the gap. Germline V gene lookup returns CDR1 GTSNPN and CDR2 SVGIG (reference sequence). Here the CDR3 reads CAWSDGRATNEKLFF. The CDR3 bases are TGTGCCTGGAGTGACGGGAGGGCAACTAATGAAAAACTGTTTTTT.

This clone was recorded only once. The V gene is TRBV29-1, the J gene TRBJ1-1; D is perhaps TRBD1 (5 bases). The germline gives CDR1 SQVTM, CDR2 ANQGSEA. The CDR3 consists of 13 residues. Trimming stripped 3 bases from V and 1 base from J, with 9 bases between. The CDR3 bases are TGCAGCGTTGAGACAGAGCCGAACACTGAAGCTTTCTTT. Amino acids: CSVETEPNTEAFF.

The gene calls are TRBV4-3 and TRBJ1-5; no clear D gene. Trimming shortened V by 3 bases and J by 6 bases, and 18 bases separated the two germline ends. Germline values: CDR1 LGHNA, CDR2 YSLEER. There are 16 residues in the CDR3. This CDR3 is CASSQGLSRVSQPQHF. The CDR3 DNA reads TGCGCCAGCAGCCAGGGTCTCTCGAGGGTTTCTCAGCCCCAGCATTTT.

This clone showed up just once. The CDR3 loop reads CASAGQIATNEKLFF. In DNA form, the CDR3 reads TGTGCCAGCGCTGGACAGATTGCAACTAATGAAAAACTGTTTTTT. The rearrangement links TRBV19 to TRBJ1-4; a possible D gene is TRBD1 (6 bases). In germline, CDR1 is LNHDA, CDR2 SQIVND (reference sequence). Trimming removed 9 bases from V and 0 bases from J, with 14 bases in between. The CDR3 covers 15 residues.